The 10 T cell receptor beta chains presented below share a single source sample, sequenced in a study of blood T cells in healthy people across ages. The authors ran a second PCR of roughly 6 to 12 cycles using a sample-barcoded 5' primer and a J-beta primer mix. TCRdb reprocessed the 5' RACE reads via MiXCR and lists one record per CDR3 protein. The sample consists of around 800,000 distinct CDR3 sequences, about half of them appearing once. Sequenced sample: blood. These receptors were taken from a man older than 75 in good health.

This clonotype was detected many times. The rearrangement uses TRBV2 and TRBJ1-2, with D unclear. CDR1 is SNHLY and CDR2 is FYNNEI in the germline V gene. The CDR3 sequence is 14 residues long. Trimming pared 2 bases from V and 4 bases from J, leaving 11 bases between. In DNA, the CDR3 is TGTGCCAGCAGTGAAATGGGTAACGGCTATGGCTACACCTTC. Translating it yields CASSEMGNGYGYTF. Looking up the rest from reference TRBV2 and TRBJ1-2 gives the full variable domain: EPEVTQTPSHQVTQMGQEVILRCVPISNHLYFYWYRQILGQKVEFLVSFYNNEISEKSEIFDDQFSVERPDGSNFTLKIRSTKLEDSAMYFCASSEMGNGYGYTFGSGTRLTVV.

In this sample, this clonotype turned up once. The chain recombines TRBV25-1 with TRBJ1-6, with D possibly TRBD1 on 6 matching bases. The length of the CDR3 is 13 residues. Trimming removed 4 bases from V and 7 bases from J, with 8 bases in between. Per germline, CDR1 MGHDK and CDR2 SYGVNS. CDR3 region: CASSVTGNSPLHF. The CDR3 nucleotides read TGTGCCAGCAGTGTAACAGGGAATTCACCCCTCCACTTT. The full variable domain, in which reference TRBV25-1 and TRBJ1-6 provide the parts outside the CDR3, is EADIYQTPRYLVIGTGKKITLECSQTMGHDKMYWYQQDPGMELHLIHYSYGVNSTEKGDLSSESTVSRIRTEHFPLTLESARPSHTSQYLCASSVTGNSPLHFGNGTRLTVT.

Turning to this clonotype: A much more abundant neighbour one base away suggests this may be a read error. The J gene is TRBJ2-4, the V gene TRBV5-6; the D gene is possibly TRBD2 (5 bases). The germline V gene encodes CDR1 SGHDT and CDR2 YYEEEE. The V gene lost 2 bases and the J gene lost 13 bases, with 13 bases spanning the gap. The length of the CDR3 is 12 residues. The chain's CDR3 is CASSFGLGGQYF. In nucleotides, the CDR3 is TGTGCCAGCAGCTTCGGTTTGGGCGGGCAGTACTTC.

This chain connects TRBV6-6 to TRBJ2-4; TRBD1 agrees at 8 bases. Germline-derived CDR1 and CDR2 are MNHNY and SVGAGI (reference sequence). This CDR3 region has 14 residues. After removal of 2 bases from V and 13 bases from J, the junction contained 10 bases not matched to a gene. The CDR3 spells CASSYRTGLGEQYF. CDR3 coding DNA: TGTGCCAGCAGTTACAGGACAGGGCTTGGGGAGCAGTACTTC.

CDR3 nucleotides: TGTGCCAGCTCACCATCTGGGACAGTTCTCGAGCAGTACTTC. Its protein is CASSPSGTVLEQYF. The chain carries TRBV18 and TRBJ2-5; 7 bases match TRBD1. The end of the DNA is better explained by TRBJ2-7, so the J call may be wrong. The germline V gene has CDR1 KGHSH and CDR2 LQKENI. This CDR3 has 14 amino acids.

The rearrangement joins TRBV24-1 to TRBJ2-1, with TRBD1 matching 9 bases. V shed 4 bases, J shed 10 bases, and the junction held 13 bases outside the gene matches. Per germline, CDR1 KGHDR and CDR2 SFDVKD. The CDR3 spans 16 residues. The CDR3 DNA follows: TGTGCCACCAGTGACGTCCGACAGGGGGGTCCCTACGAGCAGTTCTTC. The encoded protein is CATSDVRQGGPYEQFF.

Remarks on this clonotype: A junction boundary mismatches the germline segment, possibly from a read error. The CDR3 DNA is TGTGCCAGCAGTGACTCAGGGGGGGAGACCCAGTACTTC. It codes for CASSDSGGETQYF. The chain is built from TRBV6-6 and TRBJ2-7; TRBD1 might be the D (7 bases). The J call may be faulty, since TRBJ2-5 better matches the DNA end. Per the germline V gene, CDR1 is MNHNY and CDR2 is SVGAGI (reference sequence). The CDR3 runs 13 residues.

There are many counts of this clonotype. In DNA form, the CDR3 reads TGTGCCAGCAGCCAGTCACTGGCGGGAGGGCCGAGTGAGCAGTTCTTC. This encodes CASSQSLAGGPSEQFF. The V call is TRBV14, the J call TRBJ2-1, with 9 bases lining up with TRBD2. Germline lookup yields CDR1 SGHDN and CDR2 FVKESK. CDR3 length: 16 amino acids. J lost 9 bases, V lost 3 bases, and 12 bases had no gene match. The full variable domain, its missing parts supplied by reference TRBV14 and TRBJ2-1, is EAGVTQFPSHSVIEKGQTVTLRCDPISGHDNLYWYRRVMGKEIKFLLHFVKESKQDESGMPNNRFLAERTGGTYSTLKVQPAELEDSGVYFCASSQSLAGGPSEQFFGPGTRLTVL.

This clonotype was recorded a few times. CDR3 bases: TGCGCCAGCAGCATACAGAGCGGGACCCTCTACGAGCAGTACTTC. Its protein product is CASSIQSGTLYEQYF. The rearrangement uses TRBV5-1 and TRBJ2-7; the match to TRBD2 covers 7 bases. In germline, CDR1 is SGHRS, CDR2 YFSETQ. J was trimmed by 3 bases and V by 4 bases; bases with no gene match: 10. This CDR3 has 15 residues.

This clonotype has more than one count but fewer than ten. CDR3 coding DNA: TGTGCCAGCAGCTTAGAGTCCAGCCGGAATGAGCAGTTCTTC. It encodes CASSLESSRNEQFF. The chain uses TRBV7-2 and TRBJ2-1, with D unclear. Trimming shortened V by 1 base and J by 7 bases, and 11 bases separated the two germline ends. This CDR3 spans 14 amino acids. From germline, CDR1 is SGHTA and CDR2 FQGNSA. Drawing the rest from reference TRBV7-2 and TRBJ2-1, the complete variable domain is GAGVSQSPSNKVTEKGKDVELRCDPISGHTALYWYRQSLGQGLEFLIYFQGNSAPDKSGLPSDRFSAERTGGSVSTLTIQRTQQEDSAVYLCASSLESSRNEQFFGPGTRLTVL.